Shown below are 14 T cell receptor beta chains from a single sample sequenced in a study of cytomegalovirus exposure and HLA in healthy donors. PCR employed 60 Vbeta and 13 Jbeta primers. Assay: immunoSEQ multiplex PCR; the TCRdb copy retains only in-frame clones and omits some. In the table there are 140,000 to 150,000 clones, around a tenth of which are singletons. Sequenced input: PBMCs. Source of these receptors: a man aged 45 to 65 in good health and CMV-seronegative.

This clone was seen only a few times. The V call is TRBV9, the J call TRBJ1-5; unclear D gene. Trimming took 2 bases from V and 2 from J, leaving 11 bases between them. Germline loops: CDR1 SGDLS, CDR2 YYNGEE. The CDR3 runs to 15 residues. For the CDR3, the DNA is TGTGCCAGCAGCGTGGGCCCTGGCGGCAATCAGCCCCAGCATTTT. It yields the protein CASSVGPGGNQPQHF. Based on the CDR3 plus reference TRBV9 and TRBJ1-5, the full variable domain is DSGVTQTPKHLITATGQRVTLRCSPRSGDLSVYWYQQSLDQGLQFLIQYYNGEERAKGNILERFSAQQFPDLHSELNLSSLELGDSALYFCASSVGPGGNQPQHFGDGTRLSIL.

This chain links TRBV11-2 with TRBJ1-1, with 7 positions matching TRBD1. The CDR3 loop spans 15 amino acids. J lost 0 bases, V lost 6 bases, and 7 bases had no gene match. The germline V gene encodes CDR1 SGHAT and CDR2 FQNNGV. CDR3 coding DNA: TGTGCCAGCAGGGCGACAGGGAGCATGAACACTGAAGCTTTCTTT. Protein product: CASRATGSMNTEAFF. The variable domain in full, completed from reference TRBV11-2 and TRBJ1-1, reads EAGVAQSPRYKIIEKRQSVAFWCNPISGHATLYWYQQILGQGPKLLIQFQNNGVVDDSQLPKDRFSAERLKGVDSTLKIQPAKLEDSAVYLCASRATGSMNTEAFFGQGTRLTVV.

The V and J genes are TRBV5-6 and TRBJ2-7, with 12 nucleotides matching TRBD2. CDR3 size: 19 residues. After removal of 4 bases from V and 0 bases from J, the junction contained 14 bases not matched to a gene. Germline V CDR1 and CDR2: SGHDT, YYEEEE. In DNA, the CDR3 is TGTGCCAGCAGCCTAACACCGGGACTAGCGGGCGGGGTCTCCTACGAGCAGTACTTC. It translates to CASSLTPGLAGGVSYEQYF.

The V and J genes are TRBV19 and TRBJ1-5; TRBD1 aligns across 8 bases. Germline CDR1 is LNHDA and CDR2 is SQIVND (reference sequence). The CDR3 loop spans 14 amino acids. V lost 8 bases to trimming and J lost 1 base; unmatched junction nucleotides: 4. The CDR3 loop reads CASQQGASNQPQHF. DNA of the CDR3: TGTGCCAGTCAGCAGGGGGCAAGCAATCAGCCCCAGCATTTT.

This chain links TRBV9 with TRBJ1-3; tentatively, D is TRBD1 (5 bases). V lost 0 bases to trimming and J lost 0 bases, with 16 bases between them. CDR3 size: 18 residues. Germline V gene sequence: CDR1 SGDLS, CDR2 YYNGEE. In DNA, the CDR3 is TGTGCCAGCAGCGTAGCGGGGCAGGAGGGGTTCTCTGGAAACACCATATATTTT. Amino acids: CASSVAGQEGFSGNTIYF.

This clone has more than one count but fewer than ten. This chain connects TRBV20-1 to TRBJ2-1, with TRBD2 as a possible D gene (6 bases). CDR1 is DFQATT, CDR2 SNEGSKA, per germline (reference sequence). The length of the CDR3 is 11 residues. Written as DNA, the CDR3 is TGCAGCGGGGGTACCAGAAATGAGCAGTTCTTC. It specifies CSGGTRNEQFF.

The chain recombines TRBV18 with TRBJ1-3; 9 bases are shared with TRBD1. The CDR3 has 17 residues. V lost 5 bases to trimming and J lost 2 bases; unmatched junction nucleotides: 10. Germline loops: CDR1 KGHSH, CDR2 LQKENI. The CDR3 DNA reads as TGTGCCAGCTCAACGGGACAGGGACGTCTTGCTGGAAACACCATATATTTT. Protein: CASSTGQGRLAGNTIYF.

This clone was seen more than once but under ten times. The chain employs TRBV29-1 and TRBJ1-2; D gene ambiguous. The germline V gene encodes CDR1 SQVTM and CDR2 ANQGSEA. V lost 6 bases and J 5 bases, leaving 16 bases between the germline ends. This CDR3 contains 13 residues. The CDR3 reads CSVETRGGYGYTF. The DNA for the CDR3 is TGCAGCGTAGAAACCCGGGGTGGATATGGCTACACCTTC.

This clone was seen more than once but under ten times. This chain links TRBV6-6 with TRBJ2-3, with 10 bases that match TRBD1. The junction had 4 bases not matched to a gene; V was cut back by 4 bases and J by 0 bases. CDR1 is MNHNY and CDR2 is SVGAGI in the germline V gene (reference sequence). This CDR3 spans 16 amino acids. The CDR3 sequence: CASSFRTGGSTDTQYF. For the CDR3, the DNA is TGTGCCAGCAGTTTTAGGACAGGGGGGAGCACAGATACGCAGTATTTT.

CDR3 residues: CASSPGTSVGANYGYTF. DNA for the CDR3: TGCGCCAGCAGCCCCGGGACAAGTGTTGGGGCTAACTATGGCTACACCTTC. This rearrangement joins TRBV5-1 to TRBJ1-2, with D possibly being TRBD1 (6 bases). Trimming stripped 4 bases from V and 0 bases from J, with 19 bases between. CDR3 length: 17 amino acids. From germline, CDR1 is SGHRS and CDR2 YFSETQ. Full variable domain (outside the CDR3, taken from reference TRBV5-1 and TRBJ1-2): KAGVTQTPRYLIKTRGQQVTLSCSPISGHRSVSWYQQTPGQGLQFLFEYFSETQRNKGNFPGRFSGRQFSNSRSEMNVSTLELGDSALYLCASSPGTSVGANYGYTFGSGTRLTVV.

The rearrangement links TRBV5-6 to TRBJ1-5; D is possibly TRBD1 (5 bases). CDR1 SGHDT and CDR2 YYEEEE come from the germline V gene. V lost 4 bases to trimming and J lost 4 bases, with 15 bases between them. The CDR3 extends over 15 amino acids. The CDR3 spells CASSLAGTDNQPQHF. The CDR3 region has the DNA TGTGCCAGCAGCCTAGCCGGGACTGATAATCAGCCCCAGCATTTT.

The rearrangement joins TRBV6-5 to TRBJ2-3, with D unclear. The CDR3 consists of 13 residues. Germline CDR1 MNHEY, CDR2 SVGAGI. Trimming removed 2 bases from V and 2 bases from J, with 5 bases in between. This CDR3 is CASSYTYTDTQYF. The CDR3, as DNA: TGTGCCAGCAGTTACACCTACACAGATACGCAGTATTTT.

The rearrangement links TRBV27 to TRBJ1-1, with 10 nucleotides matching TRBD1. The CDR3 totals 12 residues. J gave up 7 bases and V 4 bases, and 0 bases lay outside the gene matches. Looked up from germline, CDR1 is MNHEY and CDR2 is SMNVEV (reference sequence). This CDR3 is CASSWTGGEAFF. The CDR3, as DNA: TGTGCCAGCAGTTGGACAGGGGGTGAAGCTTTCTTT.

This clone was detected only a few times. The rearrangement links TRBV4-2 to TRBJ1-4; D is unclear. The germline V gene has CDR1 LGHNA and CDR2 YNFKEQ. The CDR3 is 15 amino acids. Between the trimmed V and J ends, which lost 4 bases and 4 bases, there was a span of 13 bases. The CDR3 loop is CASSPQVNLNEKLFF. In DNA, the CDR3 is TGTGCCAGCAGCCCACAAGTAAACCTTAATGAAAAACTGTTTTTT.